This TCR beta chain derives from a study of Ad26.COV2.S vaccination and SARS-CoV-2 variants. Assay: immunoSEQ multiplex PCR; the TCRdb copy retains only in-frame clones and omits some. Of around 300,000 clones listed, more than 85% are singletons. The treatment was: some 20 received Ad26.COV2.S at low or high dose, single or two shots; roughly 5 received placebo; per-sample allocation not given. The samples date from day 63 after the first vaccine or placebo injection. This clone was observed a single time. Here the sequenced sample was peripheral blood, taken in a trial of Ad26.COV2.S vaccine versus placebo. The receptor was derived from a person aged 18-65 years who received the Ad26.COV2.S COVID-19 vaccine or a placebo.

CDR3 bases: TGTGCCAGCAGTCCCCCGGCCGATCCTAACTATGGCTACACCTTC. Protein sequence: CASSPPADPNYGYTF. This rearrangement joins TRBV28 to TRBJ1-2; D gene ambiguous. Between the trimmed V and J ends, which lost 5 bases and 0 bases, there was a span of 13 bases. Germline V gives CDR1 MDHEN, CDR2 SYDVKM. The CDR3 extends over 15 amino acids.